In this sample, the clone carrying this TCR beta chain turned up a few times. This entry is derived from a study of blood T cell repertoires in COVID-19. Study in general: There were acute and convalescent COVID-19 samples, and they came from the United States, Italy and Spain. Sample material is recorded as cDNA or gDNA derived from T cells, B-cell-depleted T cells, or PBMCs.

The CDR3 length is 15 residues. The germline gives CDR1 SGHRS, CDR2 YFSETQ. The ends were cut back, 4 bases at V and 0 bases at J, with 10 bases in the middle. Original data processing: Nucleated cell number was recorded as an estimate derived from reference gene primer amplification. TCRdb's table, derived via immunoSEQ multiplex PCR, lists solely in-frame clones and lacks some. D and trimming come from the DNA, and the V and J calls and clone size come from that table. This table has about 98,000 clones, 60% to 80% appearing once. The clonotype comes from a man aged 60 to 69 with active or convalescent COVID-19. The sample was peripheral blood. The chain carries TRBV5-1 and TRBJ2-2; D is perhaps TRBD1 (6 bases). The CDR3 DNA follows: TGCGCCAGCAGCGGGACACACGCGAACACCGGGGAGCTGTTTTTT. It encodes CASSGTHANTGELFF.